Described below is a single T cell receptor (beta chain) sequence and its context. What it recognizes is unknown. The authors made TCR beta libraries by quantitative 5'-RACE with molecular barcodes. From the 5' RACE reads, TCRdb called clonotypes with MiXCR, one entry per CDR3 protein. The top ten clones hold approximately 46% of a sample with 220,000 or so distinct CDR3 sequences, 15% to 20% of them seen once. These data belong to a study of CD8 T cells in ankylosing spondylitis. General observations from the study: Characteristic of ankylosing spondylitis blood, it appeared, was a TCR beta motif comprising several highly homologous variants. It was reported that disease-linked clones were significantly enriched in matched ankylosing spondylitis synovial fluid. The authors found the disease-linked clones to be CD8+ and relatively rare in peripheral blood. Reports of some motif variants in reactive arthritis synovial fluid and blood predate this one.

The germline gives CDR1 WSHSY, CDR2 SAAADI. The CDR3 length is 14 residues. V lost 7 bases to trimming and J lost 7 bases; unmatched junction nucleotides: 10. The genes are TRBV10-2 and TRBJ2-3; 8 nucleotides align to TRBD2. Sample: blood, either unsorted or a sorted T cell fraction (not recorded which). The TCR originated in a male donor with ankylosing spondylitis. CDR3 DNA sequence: TGCGCCAGCACGGACGGGGGGGCCATGAATACGCAGTATTTT. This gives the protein CASTDGGAMNTQYF.